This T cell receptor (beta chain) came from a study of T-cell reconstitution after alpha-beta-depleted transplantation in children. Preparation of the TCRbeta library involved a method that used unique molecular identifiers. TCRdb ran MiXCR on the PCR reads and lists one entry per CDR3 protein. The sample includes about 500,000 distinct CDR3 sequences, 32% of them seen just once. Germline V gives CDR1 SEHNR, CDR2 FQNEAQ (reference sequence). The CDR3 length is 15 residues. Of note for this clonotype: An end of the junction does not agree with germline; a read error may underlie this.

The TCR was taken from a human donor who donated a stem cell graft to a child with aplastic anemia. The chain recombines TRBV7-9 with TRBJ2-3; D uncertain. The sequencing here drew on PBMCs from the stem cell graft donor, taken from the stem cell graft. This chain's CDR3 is CASTLVTPTADTQYF. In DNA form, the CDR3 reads TGTGCCAGCACCTTAGTCACTCCGACGGCTGATACGCAGTATTTT.